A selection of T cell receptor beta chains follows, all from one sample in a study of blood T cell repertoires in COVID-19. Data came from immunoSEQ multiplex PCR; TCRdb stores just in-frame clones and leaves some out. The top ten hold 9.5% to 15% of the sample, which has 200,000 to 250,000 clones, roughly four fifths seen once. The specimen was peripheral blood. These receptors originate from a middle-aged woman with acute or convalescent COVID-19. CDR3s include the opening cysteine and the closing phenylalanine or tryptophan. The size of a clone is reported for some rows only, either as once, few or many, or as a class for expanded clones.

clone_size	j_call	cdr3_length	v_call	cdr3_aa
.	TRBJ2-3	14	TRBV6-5	CASSNLAGADTQYF
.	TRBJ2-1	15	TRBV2	CASSTGTGSGNEQFF
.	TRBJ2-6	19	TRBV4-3	CASSQKREAPLSGANVLTF
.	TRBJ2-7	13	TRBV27	CASGQGVSYEQYF
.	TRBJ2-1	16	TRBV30	CAWSVEWDRGYNEQFF
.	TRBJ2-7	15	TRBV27	CASRAVGGARDEQYF
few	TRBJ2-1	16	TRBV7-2	CASSDHSGGLANEQFF
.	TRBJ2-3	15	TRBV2	CASSEGSGSTDTQYF
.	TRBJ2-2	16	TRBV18	CASSQSSGANTGELFF
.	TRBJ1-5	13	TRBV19	CASTKGVYQPQHF
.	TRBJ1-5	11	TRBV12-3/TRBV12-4	CASSPGIYQHF
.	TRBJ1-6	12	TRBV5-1	CASSFNNSPLHF
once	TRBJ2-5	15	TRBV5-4	CASSHRDSLQETQYF
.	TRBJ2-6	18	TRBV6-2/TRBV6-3	CASSTPGQGGTGANVLTF
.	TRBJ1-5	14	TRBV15	CATSRALSNQPQHF
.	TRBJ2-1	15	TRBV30	CAWSGGGVNYNEQFF
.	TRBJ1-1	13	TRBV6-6	CASSYGQNTEAFF
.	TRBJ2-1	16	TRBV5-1	CASTLGELSSYNEQFF
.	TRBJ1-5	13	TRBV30	CAWGAGGYQPQHF
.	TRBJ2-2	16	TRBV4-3	CASSQGWGPLTGELFF
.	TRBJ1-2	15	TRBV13	CASSSLRGSFDRYTF
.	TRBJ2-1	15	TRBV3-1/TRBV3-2	CASSQGEGGPDEQFF
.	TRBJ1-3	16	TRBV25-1	CASSDSRQGAGNTIYF
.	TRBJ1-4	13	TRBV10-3	CAIRDRGGEKLFF
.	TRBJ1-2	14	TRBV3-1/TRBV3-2	CASRAGGSSYGYTF
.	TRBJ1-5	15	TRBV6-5	CASSSRSLSNQPQHF
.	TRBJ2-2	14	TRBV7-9	CASSPTGGTGELFF
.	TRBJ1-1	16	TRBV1	CTSSQYLTAKNTEAFF
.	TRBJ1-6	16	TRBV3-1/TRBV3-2	CASSQRQGGNNSPLHF
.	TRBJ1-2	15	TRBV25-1	CASSEFGTSHYGYTF
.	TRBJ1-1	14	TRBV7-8	CASSLTGWNTEAFF
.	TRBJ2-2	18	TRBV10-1	CASSELRTAVANTGELFF
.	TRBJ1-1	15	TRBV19	CASSIYSDSGTEAFF
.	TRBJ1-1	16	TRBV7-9	CASSLGTGLGNTEAFF
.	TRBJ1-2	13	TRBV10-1	CASSWDRENGYTF
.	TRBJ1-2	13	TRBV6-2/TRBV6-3	CASSSQVTYGYTF
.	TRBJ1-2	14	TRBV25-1	CASSEWSGSYGYTF
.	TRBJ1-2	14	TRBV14	CASSQAGTLYGYTF
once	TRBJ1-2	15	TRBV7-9	CASSRVQQGFDGYTF
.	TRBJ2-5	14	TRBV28	CASGQGVRGETQYF
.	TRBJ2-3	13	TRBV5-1	CASSGDRTDTQYF
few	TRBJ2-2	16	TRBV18	CASSPVGQLFTGELFF
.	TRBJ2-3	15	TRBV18	CASSPLAGDTDTQYF
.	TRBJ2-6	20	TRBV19	CASSPEAGDLGFSGANVLTF
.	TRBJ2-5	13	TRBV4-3	CASSPTGTETQYF
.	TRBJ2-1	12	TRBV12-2	CASRSRLGEQFF
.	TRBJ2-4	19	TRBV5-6	CASSLGGPFREGSKNIQYF